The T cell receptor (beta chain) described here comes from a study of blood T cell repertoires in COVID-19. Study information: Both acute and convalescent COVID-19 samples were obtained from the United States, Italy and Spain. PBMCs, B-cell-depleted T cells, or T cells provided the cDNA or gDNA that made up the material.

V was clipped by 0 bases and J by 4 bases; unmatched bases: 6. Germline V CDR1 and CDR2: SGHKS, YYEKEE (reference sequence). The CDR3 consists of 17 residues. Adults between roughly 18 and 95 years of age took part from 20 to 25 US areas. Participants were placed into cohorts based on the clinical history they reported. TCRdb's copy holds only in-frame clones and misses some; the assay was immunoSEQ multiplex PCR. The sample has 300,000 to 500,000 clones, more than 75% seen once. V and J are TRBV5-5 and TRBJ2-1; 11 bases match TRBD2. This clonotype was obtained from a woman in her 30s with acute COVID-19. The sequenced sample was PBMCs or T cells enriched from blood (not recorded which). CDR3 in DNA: TGTGCCAGCAGCTTGGTGTTCCGGACTAGCGGGTACAATGAGCAGTTCTTC. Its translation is CASSLVFRTSGYNEQFF.